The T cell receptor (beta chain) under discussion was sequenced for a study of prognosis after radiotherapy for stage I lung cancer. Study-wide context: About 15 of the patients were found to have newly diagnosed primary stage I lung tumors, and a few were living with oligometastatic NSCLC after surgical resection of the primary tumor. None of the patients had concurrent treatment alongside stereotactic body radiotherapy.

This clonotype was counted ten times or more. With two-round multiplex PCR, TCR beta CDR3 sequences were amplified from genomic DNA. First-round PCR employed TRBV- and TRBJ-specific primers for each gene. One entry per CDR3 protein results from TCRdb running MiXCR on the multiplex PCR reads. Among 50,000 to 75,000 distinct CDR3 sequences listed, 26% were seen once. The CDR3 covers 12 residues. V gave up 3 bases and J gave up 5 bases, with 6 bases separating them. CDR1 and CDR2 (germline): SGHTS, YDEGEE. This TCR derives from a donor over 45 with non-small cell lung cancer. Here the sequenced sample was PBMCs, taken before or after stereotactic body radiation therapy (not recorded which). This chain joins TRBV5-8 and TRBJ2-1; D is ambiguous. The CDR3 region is CASSSKNNEQFF. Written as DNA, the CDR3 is TGTGCCAGCAGCTCCAAAAACAATGAGCAGTTCTTC.